This T cell receptor beta chain comes out of a study of cytomegalovirus exposure and HLA in healthy donors. The CDR3 consists of 13 residues. V was cut by 2 bases and J by 8 bases, with 10 bases left in between. Germline values: CDR1 GTSNPN, CDR2 SVGIG (reference sequence). The study ran its PCR with 60 Vbeta and 13 Jbeta primers. Generated by immunoSEQ multiplex PCR, the TCRdb table keeps only in-frame clones and is missing some. Here the sample spans about 93,000 clones, roughly 60% being singletons. This clone was counted once. Sequenced: PBMCs. V and J are TRBV30 and TRBJ1-6; the D is unclear. The receptor's source is a boy aged 5-17 years in good health and CMV-seropositive. CDR3 loop: CAWSLQVYSPLHF. The CDR3 DNA reads TGTGCCTGGAGTTTGCAGGTCTATTCACCCCTCCACTTT.